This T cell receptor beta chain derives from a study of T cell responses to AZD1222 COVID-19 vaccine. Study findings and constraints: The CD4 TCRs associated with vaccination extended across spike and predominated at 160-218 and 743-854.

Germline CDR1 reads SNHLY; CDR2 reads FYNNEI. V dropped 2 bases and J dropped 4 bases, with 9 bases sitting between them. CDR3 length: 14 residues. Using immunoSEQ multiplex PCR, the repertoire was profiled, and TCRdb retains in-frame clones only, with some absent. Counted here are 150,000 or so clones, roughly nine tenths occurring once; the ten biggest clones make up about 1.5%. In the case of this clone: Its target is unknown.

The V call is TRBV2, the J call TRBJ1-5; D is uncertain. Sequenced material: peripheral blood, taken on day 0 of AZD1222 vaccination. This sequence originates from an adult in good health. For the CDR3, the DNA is TGTGCCAGCAGTGAAAAGGCCAGAAATCAGCCCCAGCATTTT. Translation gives CASSEKARNQPQHF.